Many counts were recorded for the clone carrying this T cell receptor (beta chain). The CDR3 is made up of 15 amino acids. V lost 0 bases to trimming and J lost 0 bases, with 7 bases between them. Germline V gene lookup returns CDR1 SGHRS and CDR2 YFSETQ. One entry per CDR3 protein, called by TCRdb with MiXCR from the reads. In the table there are 200,000 to 250,000 distinct CDR3 sequences, around 28% of which are singletons. These data originate in a study of kidney transplant recipient with SARS-CoV-2 infection. Sequenced material: a blood sample, taken at baseline and on roughly day 110 from a kidney transplant recipient. This receptor was taken from a male patient in his thirties who had COVID-19 and was a kidney transplant recipient. The T cells may partly be graft donor cells. The V gene is TRBV5-1, the J gene TRBJ2-1; D not certain. CDR3 DNA: TGCGCCAGCAGCTTGGATCAGAGCTCCTACAATGAGCAGTTCTTC. Translated: CASSLDQSSYNEQFF.